A selection of T cell receptor beta chains follows, all from one sample in a study of blood T cell repertoires in COVID-19. Generated by immunoSEQ multiplex PCR, the TCRdb table keeps only in-frame clones and is missing some. The sample has approximately 180,000 clones; approximately 85% are singletons. Sample: peripheral blood. The receptor source for this set is a man aged 55 to 70 with acute or convalescent COVID-19. Each CDR3 is given with its conserved first and last residue. Fields, in order: J gene, V gene, D gene, clone size, CDR3 protein, CDR3 DNA. The D gene is left open where the match is weak. Where a row states a size, it is once, few, many or the class of an expanded clone; other rows omit it.

J: TRBJ2-1
V: TRBV5-1
D: TRBD1
size: NA
CDR3: CASRGDRSLLYNEQFF
DNA: TGCGCCAGCAGGGGGGACAGGTCCCTCCTCTACAATGAGCAGTTCTTC

J: TRBJ2-3
V: TRBV20-1
D: NA
size: NA
CDR3: CSALYGTPQYF
DNA: TGCAGTGCCCTATACGGGACTCCGCAGTATTTT

J: TRBJ2-7
V: TRBV7-2
D: NA
size: NA
CDR3: CASSLASVTSYEQYF
DNA: TGTGCCAGCAGCTTAGCGAGTGTGACATCCTACGAGCAGTACTTC

J: TRBJ2-1
V: TRBV6-2/TRBV6-3
D: TRBD2
size: NA
CDR3: CASSGLAGGYNEQFF
DNA: TGTGCCAGCAGTGGACTAGCGGGAGGGTACAATGAGCAGTTCTTC

J: TRBJ1-4
V: TRBV30
D: NA
size: few
CDR3: CAWSVYRADSPNEKLFF
DNA: TGTGCCTGGAGTGTATATCGGGCGGACAGTCCTAATGAAAAACTGTTTTTT

J: TRBJ2-7
V: TRBV18
D: TRBD1
size: NA
CDR3: CASSPGTGSHEQYF
DNA: TGTGCCAGCTCACCGGGGACAGGGTCCCACGAGCAGTACTTC

J: TRBJ1-1
V: TRBV15
D: TRBD1
size: NA
CDR3: CATSRDWDRGQPFF
DNA: TGTGCCACCAGCAGAGATTGGGACAGGGGTCAACCTTTCTTT

J: TRBJ2-5
V: TRBV4-1
D: NA
size: NA
CDR3: CASSPQESGRGTQYF
DNA: TGCGCCAGCAGCCCACAGGAATCCGGCCGAGGGACCCAGTACTTC

J: TRBJ1-2
V: TRBV30
D: TRBD1
size: NA
CDR3: CAWGTTGQSGYTF
DNA: TGTGCCTGGGGAACGACAGGGCAGTCTGGCTACACCTTC

J: TRBJ1-5
V: TRBV6-2/TRBV6-3
D: NA
size: NA
CDR3: CASSYTQLEPQHF
DNA: TGTGCCAGCAGTTACACCCAGTTGGAGCCCCAGCATTTT

J: TRBJ1-6
V: TRBV4-1
D: NA
size: few
CDR3: CASSSWTDPNSPLHF
DNA: TGCGCCAGCAGCTCTTGGACAGATCCCAATTCACCCCTCCACTTT

J: TRBJ1-2
V: TRBV12-3/TRBV12-4
D: NA
size: NA
CDR3: CASSVQGSGYTF
DNA: TGTGCCAGCAGTGTTCAGGGATCTGGCTACACCTTC

J: TRBJ1-2
V: TRBV2
D: TRBD1
size: NA
CDR3: CASSEEGAVGVGYTF
DNA: TGTGCCAGCAGTGAAGAGGGGGCGGTTGGTGTTGGCTACACCTTC

J: TRBJ2-2
V: TRBV21-1
D: NA
size: NA
CDR3: CASSKLPDRVRPGELFF
DNA: TGTGCCAGCAGCAAACTTCCCGACCGGGTCCGGCCCGGGGAGCTGTTTTTT

J: TRBJ1-2
V: TRBV28
D: TRBD1
size: NA
CDR3: CASSSTQGGYGYTF
DNA: TGTGCCAGCAGTTCCACCCAGGGGGGTTATGGCTACACCTTC

J: TRBJ1-1
V: TRBV28
D: TRBD1
size: NA
CDR3: CASSTGTVNTEAFF
DNA: TGTGCCAGCAGCACCGGGACAGTGAACACTGAAGCTTTCTTT

J: TRBJ2-3
V: TRBV7-9
D: TRBD2
size: NA
CDR3: CASSLGEGASTDTQYF
DNA: TGTGCCAGCAGTTTGGGGGAGGGTGCTAGCACAGATACGCAGTATTTT

J: TRBJ2-5
V: TRBV2
D: TRBD2
size: NA
CDR3: CASSEALSGRALFETQYF
DNA: TGTGCCAGCAGTGAAGCGCTTAGCGGGAGGGCCCTTTTTGAGACCCAGTACTTC

J: TRBJ1-6
V: TRBV3-1/TRBV3-2
D: TRBD1
size: many
CDR3: CASSRRDRNSPLHF
DNA: TGTGCCAGCAGCCGCCGGGACAGGAATTCACCCCTCCACTTT

J: TRBJ1-1
V: TRBV23-1
D: NA
size: NA
CDR3: CASSQSRRLAEAFF
DNA: TGCGCCAGCAGTCAATCGAGGAGGCTGGCTGAAGCTTTCTTT

J: TRBJ2-7
V: TRBV7-9
D: NA
size: NA
CDR3: CASSLTGTPYEQYF
DNA: TGTGCCAGCAGCTTAACCGGGACACCCTACGAGCAGTACTTC

J: TRBJ1-2
V: TRBV3-1/TRBV3-2
D: NA
size: NA
CDR3: CASSSSGGRYGYTF
DNA: TGTGCCAGCAGCTCCTCGGGGGGCCGCTATGGCTACACCTTC

J: TRBJ2-1
V: TRBV7-9
D: NA
size: NA
CDR3: CASSLSAGATRADEQFF
DNA: TGTGCCAGCAGCTTATCGGCAGGGGCAACGAGGGCGGATGAGCAGTTCTTC

J: TRBJ2-7
V: TRBV9
D: TRBD1
size: NA
CDR3: CASSVGWGQGGSYEQYF
DNA: TGTGCCAGCAGCGTAGGGTGGGGACAGGGAGGGTCCTACGAGCAGTACTTC

J: TRBJ2-5
V: TRBV28
D: TRBD2
size: NA
CDR3: CASSPKRLAGGPRQETQYF
DNA: TGTGCCAGCAGCCCAAAGAGACTAGCGGGAGGGCCCCGGCAAGAGACCCAGTACTTC

J: TRBJ2-2
V: TRBV5-1
D: TRBD1
size: NA
CDR3: CASRGQGHTGELFF
DNA: TGCGCCAGCAGGGGACAGGGGCACACCGGGGAGCTGTTTTTT

J: TRBJ1-1
V: TRBV19
D: TRBD1
size: NA
CDR3: CASRYWDRGLTEAFF
DNA: TGTGCCAGTAGATATTGGGACAGGGGGCTCACTGAAGCTTTCTTT

J: TRBJ2-1
V: TRBV30
D: TRBD1
size: NA
CDR3: CAWSGQGYNEQFF
DNA: TGTGCCTGGAGCGGACAGGGTTACAATGAGCAGTTCTTC

J: TRBJ2-7
V: TRBV14
D: NA
size: few
CDR3: CASSQGISYEQYF
DNA: TGTGCCAGCAGCCAGGGCATTTCCTACGAGCAGTACTTC

J: TRBJ2-1
V: TRBV7-3
D: NA
size: NA
CDR3: CASSFGSTNEQFF
DNA: TGTGCCAGCAGCTTTGGGAGTACGAATGAGCAGTTCTTC

J: TRBJ1-2
V: TRBV5-1
D: NA
size: NA
CDR3: CASSQGSGVGYGYTF
DNA: TGCGCCAGCAGCCAAGGTTCAGGGGTCGGCTATGGCTACACCTTC

J: TRBJ1-6
V: TRBV2
D: NA
size: NA
CDR3: CASTPPGHNSPLHF
DNA: TGTGCCAGCACTCCCCCCGGTCATAATTCACCCCTCCACTTT

J: TRBJ2-7
V: TRBV6-5
D: TRBD2
size: NA
CDR3: CASSRAGGPYEQYF
DNA: TGTGCCAGCAGTAGAGCGGGAGGGCCCTACGAGCAGTACTTC

J: TRBJ2-1
V: TRBV5-1
D: NA
size: NA
CDR3: CASSLVLRKSNEQFF
DNA: TGCGCCAGCAGCTTGGTGTTGCGGAAGAGCAATGAGCAGTTCTTC

J: TRBJ1-1
V: TRBV19
D: NA
size: few
CDR3: CASSIQGNTEAFF
DNA: TGTGCCAGTAGTATTCAGGGGAACACTGAAGCTTTCTTT

J: TRBJ2-1
V: TRBV11-1
D: TRBD2
size: NA
CDR3: CASSLKLAGSNEQFF
DNA: TGTGCCAGCAGCTTAAAACTAGCGGGGAGTAATGAGCAGTTCTTC

J: TRBJ2-7
V: TRBV12-3/TRBV12-4
D: NA
size: NA
CDR3: CASSFSPSSEQYF
DNA: TGTGCCAGCAGTTTCTCCCCTTCTTCCGAGCAGTACTTC

J: TRBJ2-1
V: TRBV4-1
D: TRBD2
size: NA
CDR3: CASSQVFSGTSGRGEQFF
DNA: TGCGCCAGCAGCCAAGTTTTCTCCGGGACTAGCGGGAGAGGGGAGCAGTTCTTC

J: TRBJ2-5
V: TRBV10-3
D: TRBD1
size: NA
CDR3: CAATGGVGETQYF
DNA: TGTGCCGCCACAGGGGGCGTTGGGGAGACCCAGTACTTC

J: TRBJ1-2
V: TRBV25-1
D: NA
size: once
CDR3: CASSEEGRYGYTF
DNA: TGTGCCAGCAGTGAGGAGGGGCGCTATGGCTACACCTTC

J: TRBJ1-5
V: TRBV4-3
D: TRBD1
size: NA
CDR3: CASSETRDRNQPQHF
DNA: TGCGCCAGCAGCGAAACCCGGGACAGAAATCAGCCCCAGCATTTT

J: TRBJ2-7
V: TRBV14
D: TRBD2
size: few
CDR3: CASSQALGGARSEQYF
DNA: TGTGCCAGCAGCCAAGCCCTCGGGGGGGCTAGGTCCGAGCAGTACTTC

J: TRBJ2-7
V: TRBV4-3
D: NA
size: NA
CDR3: CASSQESQASYEQYF
DNA: TGCGCCAGCAGCCAAGAGTCACAGGCATCCTACGAGCAGTACTTC

J: TRBJ2-7
V: TRBV6-2/TRBV6-3
D: NA
size: NA
CDR3: CASSPTQLNEQYF
DNA: TGTGCCAGCAGCCCCACCCAACTGAACGAGCAGTACTTC

J: TRBJ2-7
V: TRBV19
D: NA
size: few
CDR3: CASSPSPIKALDSYEQYF
DNA: TGTGCCAGTAGCCCCAGCCCAATTAAGGCGCTAGACTCCTACGAGCAGTACTTC

J: TRBJ2-5
V: TRBV3-1/TRBV3-2
D: TRBD2
size: NA
CDR3: CASSQESLAGVGGVQETQYF
DNA: TGTGCCAGCAGCCAAGAGTCTCTAGCGGGAGTGGGTGGGGTTCAAGAGACCCAGTACTTC

J: TRBJ1-5
V: TRBV28
D: TRBD1
size: NA
CDR3: CASSFRDRLNQPQHF
DNA: TGTGCCAGCAGTTTCCGGGACAGGCTCAATCAGCCCCAGCATTTT

J: TRBJ2-3
V: TRBV28
D: NA
size: NA
CDR3: CASSVTASTDTQYF
DNA: TGTGCCAGCAGTGTCACAGCCAGCACAGATACGCAGTATTTT

J: TRBJ2-1
V: TRBV19
D: TRBD2
size: NA
CDR3: CASLATGTSNEQFF
DNA: TGTGCCAGTCTAGCAACCGGGACTAGCAATGAGCAGTTCTTC

J: TRBJ2-7
V: TRBV3-1/TRBV3-2
D: TRBD1
size: many
CDR3: CASSQVPDRGPYEQYF
DNA: TGTGCCAGCAGCCAAGTCCCGGACAGGGGGCCCTACGAGCAGTACTTC

J: TRBJ1-4
V: TRBV19
D: TRBD1
size: NA
CDR3: CASNGDRPIYPNEKLFF
DNA: TGTGCCAGTAACGGGGACAGGCCCATCTACCCCAATGAAAAACTGTTTTTT

J: TRBJ2-7
V: TRBV11-1
D: NA
size: NA
CDR3: CASSLLEATYEQYF
DNA: TGTGCCAGCAGCCTCCTTGAAGCGACCTACGAGCAGTACTTC

J: TRBJ1-4
V: TRBV2
D: TRBD1
size: NA
CDR3: CASKLTGKLKLFF
DNA: TGTGCCAGCAAGCTGACAGGGAAGTTGAAACTGTTTTTT

J: TRBJ2-1
V: TRBV5-5
D: NA
size: NA
CDR3: CASLPGLSSYNEQFF
DNA: TGTGCCAGCTTACCGGGACTTAGCTCCTACAATGAGCAGTTCTTC

J: TRBJ2-3
V: TRBV7-9
D: TRBD1
size: NA
CDR3: CASSSTGKSTDTQYF
DNA: TGTGCCAGCAGCTCGACAGGGAAGAGCACAGATACGCAGTATTTT

J: TRBJ1-3
V: TRBV5-8
D: NA
size: once
CDR3: CASSLGGAGNTIYF
DNA: TGTGCCAGCAGCTTAGGGGGGGCTGGAAACACCATATATTTT